The rows below give T cell receptor beta chains drawn from one sample of a study of blood T cell repertoires in COVID-19. Profiled with immunoSEQ multiplex PCR; TCRdb holds only in-frame clones, not every one. Of approximately 68,000 clones listed, 75% to 85% are singletons. Sequencing was performed on peripheral blood. Receptors were obtained from a woman aged 60-70 years with acute or convalescent COVID-19. Each CDR3 is given with its conserved first and last residue. Fields, in order: J gene, V gene, D gene, clone size, CDR3 DNA, CDR3 protein. D genes are given only for firm matches. The size field is filled for only some rows; it gives once, few, many or a size class.

J: TRBJ1-1; V: TRBV7-6; D: TRBD1; size: -; DNA: TGTGCCAGCAGCTTAGGGGGGACAGGGAGGAACACTGAAGCTTTCTTT; CDR3: CASSLGGTGRNTEAFF
J: TRBJ2-3; V: TRBV5-1; D: TRBD2; size: -; DNA: TGCGCCAGCAGCTTACGCGGGACTAGCGGCTTCACAGATACGCAGTATTTT; CDR3: CASSLRGTSGFTDTQYF
J: TRBJ1-5; V: TRBV2; D: TRBD1; size: -; DNA: TGTGCCAGCAGGAGGGACAGGGGTGGCAATCAGCCCCAGCATTTT; CDR3: CASRRDRGGNQPQHF
J: TRBJ1-5; V: TRBV6-5; D: TRBD1; size: -; DNA: TGTGCCAGCATAAGGGACAGGGCTGGTCAGCCCCAGCATTTT; CDR3: CASIRDRAGQPQHF
J: TRBJ2-2; V: TRBV19; D: TRBD1; size: -; DNA: TGTGCCAGTACTTATCGCAGACAGGGAGCGGACACCGGGGAGCTGTTTTTT; CDR3: CASTYRRQGADTGELFF
J: TRBJ1-1; V: TRBV12-3/TRBV12-4; D: TRBD1; size: -; DNA: TGTGCCAGCAGAGAGGCAGGGGGAGACGCTTTCTTT; CDR3: CASREAGGDAFF
J: TRBJ1-1; V: TRBV30; D: -; size: -; DNA: TGTGCCTGGAGTGTTCAGGGGAGAACTGAAGCTTTCTTT; CDR3: CAWSVQGRTEAFF
J: TRBJ1-1; V: TRBV24-1; D: TRBD1; size: -; DNA: TGTGCCACCGCACCGGGACAGGTATTGAACACTGAAGCTTTCTTT; CDR3: CATAPGQVLNTEAFF
J: TRBJ1-6; V: TRBV11-2; D: TRBD1; size: -; DNA: TGTGCCAGCACCCCCGGGACAGGGGATTCACCCCTCCACTTT; CDR3: CASTPGTGDSPLHF
J: TRBJ1-5; V: TRBV29-1; D: TRBD1; size: -; DNA: TGCAGCGCCGCGGGACAGGGGGATCAGCCCCAGCATTTT; CDR3: CSAAGQGDQPQHF
J: TRBJ2-2; V: TRBV19; D: TRBD1; size: few; DNA: TGTGCCAGTAGCCGGGACAGGGGGAACACCGGGGAGCTGTTTTTT; CDR3: CASSRDRGNTGELFF
J: TRBJ2-1; V: TRBV10-1; D: TRBD2; size: once; DNA: TGCGCCAGCAGTGAGGTTAGCGGGGGGTCCTCCTACAATGAGCAGTTCTTC; CDR3: CASSEVSGGSSYNEQFF
J: TRBJ1-2; V: TRBV19; D: TRBD1; size: -; DNA: TGTGCCAGTAGTAGGGACAGGGGGCTCGGCTATGGCTACACCTTC; CDR3: CASSRDRGLGYGYTF
J: TRBJ1-1; V: TRBV5-1; D: -; size: -; DNA: TGCGCCAGCAGCACCGCGGGAATGAACACTGAAGCTTTCTTT; CDR3: CASSTAGMNTEAFF
J: TRBJ1-5; V: TRBV5-1; D: -; size: once; DNA: TGCGCCAGCAGCTTGATGGGGGCGGATCAGCCCCAGCATTTT; CDR3: CASSLMGADQPQHF
J: TRBJ1-5; V: TRBV25-1; D: -; size: -; DNA: TGTGCCAGCAGTGATTATCAGTTAAATCAGCCCCAGCATTTT; CDR3: CASSDYQLNQPQHF
J: TRBJ1-2; V: TRBV27; D: -; size: -; DNA: TGTGCCAGCAGTGACGTCGGGGGACTCGTCTATGGCTACACCTTC; CDR3: CASSDVGGLVYGYTF
J: TRBJ1-5; V: TRBV30; D: TRBD1; size: -; DNA: TGTGCCTGGAGGAAGGGACAGGGACTCAATCAGCCCCAGCATTTT; CDR3: CAWRKGQGLNQPQHF
J: TRBJ1-5; V: TRBV7-9; D: TRBD1; size: -; DNA: TGTGCCAGTTCCCTGGGACAGGGGATAAGCAATCAGCCCCAGCATTTT; CDR3: CASSLGQGISNQPQHF
J: TRBJ2-3; V: TRBV6-5; D: TRBD1; size: -; DNA: TGTGCCAGCAAGACAGGGGGCGCCGGAGATACGCAGTATTTT; CDR3: CASKTGGAGDTQYF
J: TRBJ1-6; V: TRBV5-4; D: TRBD1; size: -; DNA: TGTGCCAGCAGCTTCGACAGGGGAGGCGCCTATAATTCACCCCTCCACTTT; CDR3: CASSFDRGGAYNSPLHF
J: TRBJ1-2; V: TRBV4-2; D: -; size: -; DNA: TGTGCCAGCAGCCAAGAATGGACAGCCACATATGGCTACACCTTC; CDR3: CASSQEWTATYGYTF
J: TRBJ2-1; V: TRBV9; D: -; size: few; DNA: TGTGCCAGCAGCGTAGTGGAGGGGGGGCCTCCCTACAATGAGCAGTTCTTC; CDR3: CASSVVEGGPPYNEQFF
J: TRBJ1-2; V: TRBV5-1; D: -; size: -; DNA: TGCGCCAGCAGCTTGGCCTCCGGGGGTGGCTACACCTTC; CDR3: CASSLASGGGYTF
J: TRBJ1-4; V: TRBV6-1; D: TRBD1; size: -; DNA: TGTGCCAGCAGTGAAAGGCCAGGGGGCGCTGAAAAACTGTTTTTT; CDR3: CASSERPGGAEKLFF
J: TRBJ1-5; V: TRBV24-1; D: TRBD1; size: -; DNA: TGTGCCACCAGCTCGGGACAGGGGATTAATCAGCCCCAGCATTTT; CDR3: CATSSGQGINQPQHF
J: TRBJ1-4; V: TRBV29-1; D: TRBD1; size: -; DNA: TGCAGCGCGGGACAGGTCGGGGAAAAACTGTTTTTT; CDR3: CSAGQVGEKLFF
J: TRBJ1-5; V: TRBV6-1; D: -; size: -; DNA: TGTGCCAGCAGTGAAGCCCGGGGGCCCCAGCATTTT; CDR3: CASSEARGPQHF
J: TRBJ1-6; V: TRBV14; D: -; size: -; DNA: TGTGCCAGCAGCCACGGGCTAGCAGATTATAATTCACCCCTCCACTTT; CDR3: CASSHGLADYNSPLHF
J: TRBJ1-4; V: TRBV30; D: -; size: -; DNA: TGTGCCTGGAGTGGCGGACTTAGAGACAATGAAAAACTGTTTTTT; CDR3: CAWSGGLRDNEKLFF
J: TRBJ1-3; V: TRBV18; D: -; size: -; DNA: TGTGCCAGCTCACCCGTTCGGGGAACCATATATTTT; CDR3: CASSPVRGTIYF
J: TRBJ2-2; V: TRBV6-5; D: -; size: -; DNA: TGTGCCAGCAGTTACTCGCCGCGGGGAAACACCGGGGAGCTGTTTTTT; CDR3: CASSYSPRGNTGELFF
J: TRBJ2-7; V: TRBV2; D: TRBD1; size: -; DNA: TGTGCCAGCACCCGGGACAGGGACTTCTACGAGCAGTACTTC; CDR3: CASTRDRDFYEQYF
J: TRBJ1-2; V: TRBV24-1; D: TRBD1; size: -; DNA: TGTGCCACCAGTGATGCCGGACAGGGTGGCTATGGCTACACCTTC; CDR3: CATSDAGQGGYGYTF
J: TRBJ1-5; V: TRBV2; D: -; size: -; DNA: TGTGCCAGCAGTGAAATTGTCGGTCAGCCCCAGCATTTT; CDR3: CASSEIVGQPQHF
J: TRBJ2-1; V: TRBV5-1; D: TRBD2; size: -; DNA: TGCGCCAGCAGCTTTTCGGGGGGGCAATCCTACAATGAGCAGTTCTTC; CDR3: CASSFSGGQSYNEQFF
J: TRBJ1-1; V: TRBV24-1; D: TRBD1; size: -; DNA: TGTGCCACCAGTGAGACAGGGTTGAACACTGAAGCTTTCTTT; CDR3: CATSETGLNTEAFF
J: TRBJ1-4; V: TRBV6-5; D: -; size: -; DNA: TGTGCCAGCGCACCAGGGCCAACTAATGAAAAACTGTTTTTT; CDR3: CASAPGPTNEKLFF
J: TRBJ1-5; V: TRBV6-5; D: TRBD1; size: -; DNA: TGTGCCAGCAGTTGGGGGACAGCCCAGCATTTT; CDR3: CASSWGTAQHF
J: TRBJ2-1; V: TRBV19; D: TRBD2; size: -; DNA: TGTGCCAGTAGTGAGACTAGCGGGGTCGCCAATGAGCAGTTCTTC; CDR3: CASSETSGVANEQFF
J: TRBJ2-7; V: TRBV5-1; D: TRBD2; size: few; DNA: TGCGCCAGCAGCTCGGGGGGGTACGAGCAGTACTTC; CDR3: CASSSGGYEQYF